This T cell receptor beta chain was recorded in a study of T-cell memory formation after mild COVID-19. Study-level points and caveats: A second wave expanding day 15 to 37 was CD4+-biased; contracting clones were balanced.

At least ten counts were recorded for this clonotype. No antigen is known for it. UMIs and sample barcodes were carried by the TCR alpha and TCR beta cDNA libraries that 5'RACE produced using constant-segment primers. TCRdb re-called the 5' RACE reads through MiXCR, storing one row per CDR3 protein. Here the sample spans 350,000 to 400,000 distinct CDR3 sequences, roughly 14% being singletons. V lost 4 bases and J lost 4; bases outside the gene matches: 2. Germline loops: CDR1 SGHRS, CDR2 YFSETQ. This CDR3 spans 14 amino acids. The sequencing sample was made of PBMCs or a T cell subset sorted from them (not recorded which). This sequence was found in a man between 18 and 29 years old who had mild COVID-19 (a few samples of this study predate the infection). Cell type and time point are not known. The chain links TRBV5-1 to TRBJ2-3; 11 bases fit TRBD2. For the CDR3, the DNA is TGCGCCAGCAGCGCGGGACTAGCGGCAGATACGCAGTATTTT. Its protein product is CASSAGLAADTQYF.